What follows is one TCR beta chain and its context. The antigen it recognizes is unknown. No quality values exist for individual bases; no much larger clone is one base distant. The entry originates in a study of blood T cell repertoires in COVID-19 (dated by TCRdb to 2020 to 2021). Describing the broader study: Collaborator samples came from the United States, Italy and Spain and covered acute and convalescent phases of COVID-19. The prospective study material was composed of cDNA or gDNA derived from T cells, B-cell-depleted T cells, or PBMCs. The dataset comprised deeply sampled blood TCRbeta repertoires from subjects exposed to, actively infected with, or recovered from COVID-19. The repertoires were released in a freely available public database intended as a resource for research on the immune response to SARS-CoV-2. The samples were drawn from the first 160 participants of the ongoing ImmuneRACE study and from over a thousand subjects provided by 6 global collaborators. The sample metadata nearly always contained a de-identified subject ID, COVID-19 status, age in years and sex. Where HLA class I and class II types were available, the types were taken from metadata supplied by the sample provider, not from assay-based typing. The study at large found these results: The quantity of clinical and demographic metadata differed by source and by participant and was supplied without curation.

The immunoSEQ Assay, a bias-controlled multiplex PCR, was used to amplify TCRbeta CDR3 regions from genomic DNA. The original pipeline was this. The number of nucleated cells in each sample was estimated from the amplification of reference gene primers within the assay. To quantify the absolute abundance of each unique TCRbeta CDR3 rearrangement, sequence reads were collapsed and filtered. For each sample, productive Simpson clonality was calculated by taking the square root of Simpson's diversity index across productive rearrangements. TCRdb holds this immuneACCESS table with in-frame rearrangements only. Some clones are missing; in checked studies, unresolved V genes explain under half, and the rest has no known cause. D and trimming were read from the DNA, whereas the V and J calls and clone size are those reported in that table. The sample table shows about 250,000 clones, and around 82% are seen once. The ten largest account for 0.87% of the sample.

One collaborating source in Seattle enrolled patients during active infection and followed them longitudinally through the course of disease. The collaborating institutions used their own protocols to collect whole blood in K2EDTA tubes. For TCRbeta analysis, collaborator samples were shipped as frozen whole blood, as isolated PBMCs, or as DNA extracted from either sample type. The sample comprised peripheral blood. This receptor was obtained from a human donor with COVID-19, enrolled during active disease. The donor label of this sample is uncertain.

The sequence in DNA is TGTGCCAGCAGCACCGACGGGACTAGGTTCAATGAGCAGTTCTTC. It is translated as CASSTDGTRFNEQFF. The chain uses TRBV7-2 and TRBJ2-1; the junction holds 8 bases that match TRBD2. V is pruned by 5 bases and J by 6 bases, leaving 9 bases of the junction without a gene match. The CDR3 has 15 amino acids, counting the end cysteine and phenylalanine. Only the CDR3 DNA is retained, 45 bases long and in frame from the first base. From a lookup of the germline V gene, CDR1 and CDR2 are SGHTA and FQGNSA.